This T cell receptor (beta chain) appears in the sequencing data of a study of tumor-infiltrating lymphocytes in primary liver carcinoma. In the study overall: Samples returned roughly 3.65 to 7.5 million productive TCRbeta reads, a yield that was similar across tissue types.

Comments on this clonotype: One junction end disagrees with the germline gene, perhaps due to a read error.

CDR1 ENHRY and CDR2 SYGVKD come from the germline V gene. The CDR3 length is 14 residues. Unsorted whole blood served as the source of blood RNA, and germline DNA was extracted as well. A constant-region primer served to make TCR beta cDNA from about 500 ng total RNA. A slightly modified ARM-PCR protocol with three nested multiplex PCR rounds produced these TCR beta libraries. The two initial PCR rounds, about 9 cycles each, used TRBV1-TRBV30 forward and C-beta reverse primers. TCRdb recomputed calls from the multiplex PCR reads with MiXCR, one row per CDR3 protein. The repertoire holds approximately 330,000 distinct CDR3 sequences, with 65% as singletons.

Sequencing was performed on peripheral blood. V is TRBV10-3 and J is TRBJ2-2; D unresolved. The TCR was taken from a man aged 35 to 55 with primary liver carcinoma and hepatitis B virus infection. This CDR3 reads CGISEEYNTGELFF. The CDR3 DNA reads TGTGGCATCAGTGAGGAGTACAACACCGGGGAGCTGTTTTTT.